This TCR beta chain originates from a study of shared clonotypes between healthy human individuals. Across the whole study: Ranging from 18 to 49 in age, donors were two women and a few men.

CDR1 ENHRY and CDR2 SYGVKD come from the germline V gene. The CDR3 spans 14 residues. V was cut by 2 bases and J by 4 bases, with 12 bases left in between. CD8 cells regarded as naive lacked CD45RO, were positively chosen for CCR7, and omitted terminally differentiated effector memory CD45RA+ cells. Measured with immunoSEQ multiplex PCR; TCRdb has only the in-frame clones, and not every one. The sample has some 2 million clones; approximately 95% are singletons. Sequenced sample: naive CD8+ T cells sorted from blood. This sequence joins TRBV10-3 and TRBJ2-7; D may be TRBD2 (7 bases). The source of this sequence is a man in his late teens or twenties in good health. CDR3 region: CAISEQGGGYEQYF. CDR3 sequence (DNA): TGTGCCATCAGTGAGCAGGGAGGGGGATACGAGCAGTACTTC.